This T cell receptor (beta chain) was recorded in a study of T-cell memory formation after mild COVID-19. Study observations and caveats: Mainly in CM and EM were contracting CD4+ clones; CD8+ were in EMRA.

TCRdb called the 5' RACE reads again in MiXCR, with one record for every CDR3 protein. The table has around 310,000 distinct CDR3 sequences, around 20% seen once; the top ten hold around 20%. CDR1 and CDR2 from the germline V gene are SQVTM and ANQGSEA. The CDR3 has 16 amino acids. With 7 bases removed from V and 2 bases from J, the gap between germline ends came to 23 bases. With regard to this clonotype: Its specificity is not known.

The clonotype comes from a man younger than 30 who had mild COVID-19 (a few samples of this study predate the infection). Cell type and time point are not known. The genes are TRBV29-1 and TRBJ1-2; D call uncertain. Input material: PBMCs or a T cell subset sorted from them (not recorded which). CDR3 in amino acids: CSAPGEGYTENYGYTF. The DNA of the CDR3 is TGCAGCGCCCCTGGGGAAGGGTATACAGAAAACTATGGCTACACCTTC.